These 30 T cell receptor beta chains were sequenced from one sample in a study of metastatic and nonmetastatic thyroid tumors. Prior to thyroid surgery, none of the patients had received any treatment. TCRdb reassembled clones from the PCR reads with MiXCR. The data contain under 40,000 clones, approximately 16% of them seen just once; the ten biggest clones take up almost 3.5%. Sequenced: blood. The source of these receptors is a female donor with papillary thyroid cancer or a benign thyroid nodule (not recorded which). Some clones in this sample may be carry-over from other donors' samples.

The chain employs TRBV6-1 and TRBJ2-6; possible D gene TRBD2, 6 bases. Germline CDR1 MNHNS, CDR2 SASEGT. This CDR3 region has 16 residues. V was trimmed by 1 base and J by 2 bases, leaving 9 bases between them. This chain's CDR3 is CASSEGGVAGANVLTF. In nucleotides, the CDR3 is TGTGCCAGCAGTGAAGGGGGGGTGGCTGGGGCCAACGTCCTGACTTTC.

In this sample, this clone turned up many times. V and J are TRBV6-1 and TRBJ2-2, with D unclear. This CDR3 has 11 residues. V was shortened by 10 bases and J by 3 bases, with 6 bases between the two germline ends. Per the germline V gene, CDR1 is MNHNS and CDR2 is SASEGT. CDR3 DNA sequence: TGTGCCACAGACCACACCGGGGAGCTGTTTTTT. Translating it yields CATDHTGELFF.

This rearrangement joins TRBV20-1 to TRBJ2-3; 13 bases align to TRBD2. Trimming at V came to 5 bases and at J to 0 bases, leaving 5 bases not matched to a gene. The germline V gene has CDR1 DFQATT and CDR2 SNEGSKA (reference sequence). The CDR3 has 16 residues. Here the CDR3 reads CSAGLAGDGSTDTQYF. The DNA for the CDR3 is TGCAGTGCTGGACTAGCGGGAGATGGTAGCACAGATACGCAGTATTTT.

This clone has at least ten counts. This rearrangement joins TRBV20-1 to TRBJ1-1; perhaps TRBD1 as D (5 bases). The CDR3 totals 14 residues. V lost 3 bases to trimming and J lost 3 bases, with 14 bases between them. From germline, CDR1 is DFQATT and CDR2 SNEGSKA (reference sequence). CDR3 in DNA: TGCAGTGCTAGTTTCCGAGAGGGGTACACTGAAGCTTTCTTT. Residues: CSASFREGYTEAFF.

This clone was detected many times. The J gene is TRBJ1-1, the V gene TRBV5-1, with D hard to call. This CDR3 region has 13 residues. Trimming took 0 bases from V and 0 from J, leaving 3 bases between them. Germline values: CDR1 SGHRS, CDR2 YFSETQ. CDR3 region: CASSLVVNTEAFF. CDR3 coding DNA: TGCGCCAGCAGCTTGGTCGTGAACACTGAAGCTTTCTTT.

Turning to this clone: A read error is possible here, since a much larger clone lies one base away. In the same sample, other DNA sequences code for this CDR3. V and J are TRBV20-1 and TRBJ2-3, with 11 bases that match TRBD2. The germline V gene encodes CDR1 DFQATT and CDR2 SNEGSKA (reference sequence). The length of the CDR3 is 17 residues. With V trimmed by 8 bases and J by 6 bases, 19 bases remained unmatched. The CDR3 spells CSLKTVTGLAVGDTQYF. The CDR3 bases are TGCAGTCTGAAGACTGTAACGGGACTAGCGGTCGGTGATACGCAGTATTTT.

This sequence joins TRBV9 and TRBJ1-1; no firm D call. Germline V gene data show CDR1 as SGDLS and CDR2 as YYNGEE. V was trimmed by 2 bases and J by 4 bases, leaving 9 bases between them. There are 13 residues in the CDR3. CDR3 DNA: TGTGCCAGCAGCGTTGAGGATAGCACTGAAGCTTTCTTT. The encoded protein is CASSVEDSTEAFF.

This clone was found a few times. CDR3 DNA sequence: TGTGCCAGCAGTGACAGATCGGGGGAATCCTACGAGCAGTACTTC. The encoded protein is CASSDRSGESYEQYF. The J gene is TRBJ2-7, the V gene TRBV6-1, with D possibly matching TRBD2 (6 bases). This CDR3 is 15 amino acids long. V shed 3 bases and J shed 1 base, with 13 bases lying between them. CDR1 and CDR2 from the germline V gene are MNHNS and SASEGT.

Ten or more counts support this clone. V usage is TRBV6-5 and J usage is TRBJ1-3; D not certain. This CDR3 contains 14 residues. Germline V gives CDR1 MNHEY, CDR2 SVGAGI. V shed 2 bases and J shed 0 bases, with 5 bases lying between them. The CDR3 DNA sequence: TGTGCCAGCAGTTACGAGCTCTCTGGAAACACCATATATTTT. This sequence encodes CASSYELSGNTIYF.

This clone was counted ten times or more. The chain joins TRBV5-1 to TRBJ1-1; no clear D gene. Trimming stripped 0 bases from V and 1 base from J, with 4 bases between. This CDR3 is 13 amino acids long. The germline V gene has CDR1 SGHRS and CDR2 YFSETQ. CDR3 nucleotide sequence: TGCGCCAGCAGCTTGGACAAGAACACTGAAGCTTTCTTT. Amino acid sequence: CASSLDKNTEAFF.

The table lists this clone with many counts. V gene TRBV4-1 combines with J gene TRBJ1-5, with D possibly TRBD1 on 6 matching bases. The CDR3 is 16 amino acids. Trimming pared 0 bases from V and 0 bases from J, leaving 9 bases between. Looked up from germline, CDR1 is MGHRA and CDR2 is YSYEKL. CDR3: CASSQDLGHSNQPQHF. The CDR3 DNA sequence: TGCGCCAGCAGCCAAGATTTGGGACATAGCAATCAGCCCCAGCATTTT.

V gene TRBV28 combines with J gene TRBJ2-3; tentatively, D is TRBD1 (6 bases). This CDR3 region has 14 residues. V lost 6 bases to trimming and J lost 7 bases, with 17 bases between them. CDR1 and CDR2 (germline): MDHEN, SYDVKM. The CDR3 sequence is CASRTQGQVYTQYF. The CDR3 DNA is TGTGCCAGCAGGACCCAGGGGCAGGTGTATACGCAGTATTTT.

This clone came up many times. The chain employs TRBV27 and TRBJ1-2; D is perhaps TRBD1 (5 bases). Between the trimmed V and J ends, which lost 5 bases and 7 bases, there was a span of 20 bases. Per the germline V gene, CDR1 is MNHEY and CDR2 is SMNVEV (reference sequence). This CDR3 region has 15 residues. The CDR3: CASSLTGTPTRGYTF. CDR3 coding DNA: TGTGCCAGCAGTCTCACCGGGACTCCCACTCGTGGCTACACCTTC.

The table lists this clone with many counts. The chain uses TRBV30 and TRBJ1-4, with unresolved D. Per germline, CDR1 GTSNPN and CDR2 SVGIG (reference sequence). The CDR3 runs 11 residues. The V gene lost 1 base and the J gene lost 6 bases, with 3 bases spanning the gap. The CDR3 DNA sequence: TGTGCCTGGAGTGAGGATGAAAAACTGTTTTTT. As protein: CAWSEDEKLFF.

This clone was observed at least ten times. The gene calls are TRBV14 and TRBJ1-6; 9 bases match TRBD1. From germline, CDR1 is SGHDN and CDR2 FVKESK. The V segment lost 4 bases and the J segment 7 bases; nucleotides outside the gene matches: 5. The CDR3 is 15 residues long. The CDR3 spells CASSPGQGYNSPLHF. CDR3 coding DNA: TGTGCCAGCAGCCCGGGACAGGGATACAATTCACCCCTCCACTTT.

This clone showed up just a few times. The chain is built from TRBV6-5 and TRBJ2-7, with TRBD2 matching 9 bases. This CDR3 contains 18 residues. Trimming at V came to 3 bases and at J to 6 bases, leaving 18 bases not matched to a gene. From germline, CDR1 is MNHEY and CDR2 SVGAGI. CDR3 in DNA: TGTGCCAGCAGTTATGTCCCTAAGACTAGCGGTAGGTCGGGCGAGCAGTACTTC. It encodes CASSYVPKTSGRSGEQYF.

The rearrangement joins TRBV15 to TRBJ2-7; weak D call: TRBD2 (5 bases). V was trimmed by 0 bases and J by 3 bases, leaving 12 bases between them. The CDR3 is 15 amino acids. Germline CDR1 reads LNHNV; CDR2 reads YYDKDF (reference sequence). CDR3 in amino acids: CATSREGGAGYEQYF. For the CDR3, the DNA is TGTGCCACCAGCAGAGAGGGCGGCGCGGGCTACGAGCAGTACTTC.

This clone was recorded at least ten times. The chain couples TRBV19 to TRBJ1-2; TRBD1 might be the D (6 bases). CDR1 is LNHDA and CDR2 is SQIVND in the germline V gene (reference sequence). Trimming shortened V by 10 bases and J by 4 bases, and 16 bases separated the two germline ends. This CDR3 is 13 amino acids long. CDR3 DNA sequence: TGTGCCACAAAGGAGCAACAGGGCTATGGCTACACCTTC. Its protein is CATKEQQGYGYTF.

In its sample, this clone was seen many times. The chain is built from TRBV18 and TRBJ2-3; 10 nucleotides agree with TRBD2. CDR1 and CDR2 from the germline V gene are KGHSH and LQKENI. V gave up 1 base and J gave up 5 bases; unmatched junction bases: 9. CDR3 size: 17 residues. CDR3 sequence reads: CASSPLGTSALKDTQYF. Here the CDR3 DNA reads TGTGCCAGCTCACCACTCGGGACTAGCGCTTTAAAAGATACGCAGTATTTT.

The sample holds many counts of this clone. The chain employs TRBV4-2 and TRBJ2-1, with D uncertain. The CDR3 loop spans 16 amino acids. Trimming shortened V by 0 bases and J by 4 bases, and 13 bases separated the two germline ends. The germline V gene encodes CDR1 LGHNA and CDR2 YNFKEQ. The CDR3 is CASSQDNLERYNEQFF. CDR3 coding DNA: TGTGCCAGCAGCCAAGATAATTTAGAGCGATACAATGAGCAGTTCTTC.

This clone was recorded many times. This CDR3 reads CASSQDPGSGNTIYF. In DNA form, the CDR3 reads TGTGCCAGCAGCCAGGATCCAGGCTCTGGAAACACCATATATTTT. The V gene is TRBV11-2, the J gene TRBJ1-3; D gene ambiguous. There are 15 residues in the CDR3. CDR1 is SGHAT, CDR2 FQNNGV, per germline. Trimming cost V 5 bases and J 0 bases, with 11 bases left between them.

This clone was observed a few times. A much larger clone differs from this one at a single base, so this may be a read error. The conserved phenylalanine or tryptophan normally closing the CDR3 is absent here, so this likely arose from a read error. The rearrangement links TRBV2 to TRBJ1-5, with TRBD1 matching 9 bases. The CDR3 has 15 amino acids. Germline V gene data show CDR1 as SNHLY and CDR2 as FYNNEI. Written as DNA, the CDR3 is TGTGCCAGCACCAAAAATCCGGGACAGGGTCAGCACCAGCATTCT. Its translation is CASTKNPGQGQHQHS.

This clone has a count of ten or more. The chain uses TRBV19 and TRBJ1-2; 7 bases are shared with TRBD1. The germline V gene has CDR1 LNHDA and CDR2 SQIVND (reference sequence). This CDR3 comprises 13 residues. Germline trimming cut 5 bases from V and 4 bases from J; bases unmatched to any gene: 4. The CDR3 is CASSGTVTYGYTF. CDR3 coding DNA: TGTGCCAGTAGTGGGACAGTGACCTATGGCTACACCTTC.

Many counts were recorded for this clone. The missing conserved phenylalanine or tryptophan at the end of this CDR3 makes a read error likely. This chain links TRBV5-8 with TRBJ1-2, with a weak D call TRBD1 (6 bases). The CDR3 is 15 residues long. The V gene lost 4 bases and the J gene lost 2 bases, with 15 bases spanning the gap. The germline CDR1 and CDR2 sequences are SGHTS and YDEGEE. In nucleotides, the CDR3 is TGTGCCAGCAGCACAGAACGACAGGCCAACTATGGCTACACCCTC. As protein: CASSTERQANYGYTL.

This clone has a count of ten or more. DNA for the CDR3: TGTGCCAGCAGAGGGGGAACTGAAGCTTTCTTT. Its protein is CASRGGTEAFF. The chain couples TRBV3-1 to TRBJ1-1; weak D call: TRBD1 (6 bases). V was pared by 6 bases and J by 5 bases, with 7 bases between. The germline V gene encodes CDR1 LGHDT and CDR2 YNNKEL (reference sequence). CDR3 length equals 11 residues.

This clone was counted at least ten times. The CDR3 is CASTPGGGSSHEQYF. The DNA for the CDR3 is TGTGCCAGCACCCCCGGAGGGGGGTCATCACACGAGCAGTACTTC. The V gene is TRBV6-1, the J gene TRBJ2-7, with D perhaps matching TRBD1 or TRBD2 (6 bases each). V was pared by 7 bases and J by 5 bases, with 21 bases between. This CDR3 is built from 15 residues. Germline V gives CDR1 MNHNS, CDR2 SASEGT.

This clone was observed a few times. Sequence at one end of the junction differs from germline and may be a read error. This rearrangement joins TRBV10-2 to TRBJ2-3; 7 bases agree with TRBD2. Germline V CDR1 and CDR2: WSHSY, SAAADI. There are 17 residues in the CDR3. CDR3 amino acids: CAGSESVASGDTDTQYF. CDR3 nucleotides: TGCGCCGGCAGTGAGTCGGTGGCTAGCGGAGACACAGATACGCAGTATTTT.

This clone occurred many times. CDR3: CASSRMNTRDTEAFF. The CDR3, as DNA: TGTGCCAGCTCACGAATGAACACTAGGGACACTGAAGCTTTCTTT. The J gene is TRBJ1-1, the V gene TRBV18, with D uncertain. The V gene's germline CDR1 is KGHSH and CDR2 LQKENI. CDR3 length: 15 amino acids. Trimming cost V 4 bases and J 3 bases, with 15 bases left between them.

This clone was counted ten times or more. J is TRBJ2-7 and V is TRBV7-9; D uncertain. CDR3 length: 14 amino acids. Trimming pared 5 bases from V and 6 bases from J, leaving 17 bases between. CDR1 SEHNR and CDR2 FQNEAQ come from the germline V gene (reference sequence). CDR3 coding DNA: TGTGCCAGCAGCCGCATGGGGAAACCGGGCGAGCAGTACTTC. Residues: CASSRMGKPGEQYF.

In its sample, this clone was seen many times. The chain carries TRBV5-6 and TRBJ2-1; unclear D gene. Trimming pared 7 bases from V and 8 bases from J, leaving 13 bases between. Germline V lookup: CDR1 SGHDT, CDR2 YYEEEE. The CDR3 has 12 amino acids. The CDR3 here is CASLFGTHEQFF. In DNA form, the CDR3 reads TGTGCCAGCCTATTCGGTACTCATGAGCAGTTCTTC.